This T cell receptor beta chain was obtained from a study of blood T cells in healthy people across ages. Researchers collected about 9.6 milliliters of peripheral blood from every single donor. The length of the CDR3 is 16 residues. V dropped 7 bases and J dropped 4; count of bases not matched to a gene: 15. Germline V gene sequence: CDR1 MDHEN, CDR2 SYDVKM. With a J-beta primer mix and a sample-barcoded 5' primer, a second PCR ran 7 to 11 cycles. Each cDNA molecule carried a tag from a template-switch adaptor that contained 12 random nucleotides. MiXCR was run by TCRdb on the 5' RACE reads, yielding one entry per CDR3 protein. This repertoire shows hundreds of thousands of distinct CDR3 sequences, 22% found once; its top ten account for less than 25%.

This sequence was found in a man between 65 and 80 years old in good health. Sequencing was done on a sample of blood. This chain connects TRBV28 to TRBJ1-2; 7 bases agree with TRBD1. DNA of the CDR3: TGTGCCAGCACTCCGACCCTGGGACAGTTTTTCTATGGCTACACCTTC. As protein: CASTPTLGQFFYGYTF.